This record covers a single TCR beta chain. The sample is drawn from a study of T cell clones after liver transplantation. On the study more broadly: A pre-transplant mixed lymphocyte reaction with TCRbeta sequencing defined graft-donor-reactive clones followed in post-transplant blood. Apart from a few HCV-positive recipients, transplants were for non-autoimmune, non-viral reasons. Graft-donor-reactive sequences were compared with third-party-reactive TCRbeta sequences from pre-transplant mixed lymphocyte reactions.

The CDR3 is 14 residues long. Per the germline V gene, CDR1 is LNHNV and CDR2 is YYDKDF (reference sequence). Trimming removed 3 bases from V and 1 base from J; junction bases left unmatched: 3. Sequencing used immunoSEQ multiplex PCR; TCRdb keeps in-frame clones, though not all of them. The sample lists roughly 55,000 clones, approximately 71% occurring once. The sequences come from CD4+ T cells from blood, collected around 54 months after liver transplant. The chain carries TRBV15 and TRBJ2-7, with TRBD1 matching over 7 bases. The receptor's source is a human patient who received a liver transplant. Some T cells may have originated in the graft donor. The CDR3 here is CATSRNRGSYEQYF. The CDR3, as DNA: TGTGCCACCAGCAGGAACAGGGGATCCTACGAGCAGTACTTC.